This T cell receptor beta chain was sequenced for a study of T-cell reconstitution after alpha-beta-depleted transplantation in children. This clonotype was found many times. Antigen unknown. The V gene lost 4 bases and the J gene lost 1 base, with 4 bases spanning the gap. The V gene's germline CDR1 is SQVTM and CDR2 ANQGSEA. This CDR3 spans 11 amino acids. For TCRbeta, the library was prepared with unique molecular identifiers. TCRdb independently ran MiXCR on the PCR reads; one entry per CDR3 protein. The sample consists of 140,000 or so distinct CDR3 sequences, 8.8% of them appearing once. Whole-study findings and limits: Several hundred rapidly expanded clones from non-depleted graft cells reportedly supplied alpha-beta T cells about two months post-transplant. T-cell counts and diversity at one year following transplant were attributed mainly to newly produced T cells.

Here the sequenced sample was PBMCs, mostly from graft donor cells, taken 180 days after TCRalphabeta/CD19-depleted stem cell transplant. The J gene is TRBJ1-1, the V gene TRBV29-1, with D hard to call. The clonotype originates from a female patient aged 2-9 years who had a stem cell transplant for congenital amegakaryocytic thrombocytopenia, so the T cells may come from the graft donor. CDR3 amino acids: CSVGENTEAFF. CDR3 sequence (DNA): TGCAGCGTTGGGGAGAACACTGAAGCTTTCTTT.